This paragraph covers one TCR beta chain sequence. Sequenced by immunoSEQ multiplex PCR; TCRdb stores in-frame clones only, minus some. Of approximately 70,000 clones listed, about 83% were seen once; the top ten hold 6.5% to 7.5%. This specimen belongs to a study of OX40 agonist ivuxolimab in advanced cancers. Study-wide background: The drug used for patients, ivuxolimab, was an agonistic anti-OX40 (CD134) antibody.

This CDR3 contains 16 residues. CDR1 and CDR2 (germline): SGHTA, FQGNSA. J was trimmed by 0 bases and V by 7 bases; bases with no gene match: 6. The V gene is TRBV7-2, the J gene TRBJ1-6; TRBD1 matches 7 bases. This receptor was taken from an adult with an advanced solid tumor such as melanoma, head and neck, liver or kidney cancer. The source was CD4+ or CD8+ T cells sorted from blood, collected in a trial of the OX40 agonist ivuxolimab. The CDR3 nucleotides read TGTGCCAGCAACGACCGGACAGGCTCCTATAATTCACCCCTCCACTTT. Its protein product is CASNDRTGSYNSPLHF.